The 14 T cell receptor beta chains below were found in one sample sequenced in a study of blood T cell repertoires in COVID-19. Measured with immunoSEQ multiplex PCR; TCRdb has only the in-frame clones, and not every one. The sample lists about 140,000 clones; 84% were seen once. Sequencing used PBMCs or T cells enriched from blood (not recorded which). These receptors came from a woman between 50 and 59 years old with acute COVID-19.

This rearrangement joins TRBV15 to TRBJ2-3, with D possibly matching TRBD2 (6 bases). V was cut by 0 bases and J by 5 bases, with 15 bases left in between. CDR3 size: 16 residues. CDR1 and CDR2 from the germline V gene are LNHNV and YYDKDF (reference sequence). CDR3 nucleotides: TGTGCCACCAGCAGAGATCCCCTGGACGGGGGAGATACGCAGTATTTT. Translation: CATSRDPLDGGDTQYF.

J is TRBJ2-1 and V is TRBV4-2, with 9 bases fitting TRBD2. The germline V gene has CDR1 LGHNA and CDR2 YNFKEQ. After removal of 4 bases from V and 4 bases from J, the junction contained 8 bases not matched to a gene. CDR3 size: 16 residues. CDR3 residues: CASSPTSGPVYNEQFF. The CDR3 coding sequence is TGTGCCAGCAGCCCGACTAGCGGACCTGTGTACAATGAGCAGTTCTTC.

The J gene is TRBJ2-2, the V gene TRBV7-8; TRBD1 aligns across 10 bases. The CDR3 is 16 residues long. From germline, CDR1 is SGHVS and CDR2 FQNEAQ. V gave up 5 bases and J gave up 7 bases; unmatched junction bases: 10. Written as DNA, the CDR3 is TGTGCCAGCAGCCCCCGGGACAGGGGAGATAACGGGGAGCTGTTTTTT. Its translation: CASSPRDRGDNGELFF.

The rearrangement links TRBV5-1 to TRBJ2-3; 10 bases match TRBD2. The J segment lost 0 bases and the V segment lost 5 bases, leaving 6 bases of the junction unmatched. Germline loops: CDR1 SGHRS, CDR2 YFSETQ. CDR3 length: 16 amino acids. CDR3 protein: CASRFTSGASTDTQYF. The CDR3 DNA sequence: TGCGCCAGCAGGTTTACTAGCGGGGCTAGCACAGATACGCAGTATTTT.

This clone has only one observation. The chain couples TRBV11-3 to TRBJ2-7, with a tentative D call TRBD1 (6 bases). The CDR3 contains 14 residues. Germline V gene sequence: CDR1 SGHNT, CDR2 YENEEA. Trimming cost V 3 bases and J 1 base, with 10 bases left between them. CDR3 nucleotides: TGTGCCAGCAGCTTCAGGGGCCTTTCCTACGAGCAGTACTTC. The encoded protein is CASSFRGLSYEQYF.

This chain uses TRBV12-3 or TRBV12-4 with TRBJ1-2; D gene ambiguous. V lost 3 bases and J lost 0, with 5 bases in between. This CDR3 is 13 amino acids long. In DNA, the CDR3 is TGTGCCAGCAGTTTCAGTACTAACTATGGCTACACCTTC. Translation gives CASSFSTNYGYTF.

The chain couples TRBV27 to TRBJ2-4; the D gene is possibly TRBD2 (5 bases). Trimming pared 6 bases from V and 0 bases from J, leaving 9 bases between. The CDR3 contains 14 residues. Per germline, CDR1 MNHEY and CDR2 SMNVEV (reference sequence). The CDR3 DNA reads as TGTGCCAGCAGCCACCGGGGAGCCAAAAACATTCAGTACTTC. Encoded protein: CASSHRGAKNIQYF.

The V gene is TRBV4-1, the J gene TRBJ2-1; D is ambiguous. V lost 4 bases and J lost 2, with 6 bases in between. This CDR3 comprises 13 residues. Germline V gene lookup returns CDR1 MGHRA and CDR2 YSYEKL. The CDR3 loop is CASSRLAYNEQFF. The CDR3 region has the DNA TGCGCCAGCAGCCGTCTCGCCTACAATGAGCAGTTCTTC.

This clone was detected ten times or more. The CDR3 DNA reads TGTGCCAGCAAGATCCAGGTTTTGGACAATCAGCCCCAGCATTTT. This sequence encodes CASKIQVLDNQPQHF. V and J are TRBV5-8 and TRBJ1-5; D ambiguous. The germline V and J ends were trimmed by 6 bases and 3 bases, with 16 bases remaining between them. The CDR3 has 15 amino acids. The germline gives CDR1 SGHTS, CDR2 YDEGEE.

Remarks on this clone: An end of the junction does not agree with germline; a read error may underlie this. The rearrangement uses TRBV4-1 and TRBJ2-7, with D unresolved. The germline V gene has CDR1 MGHRA and CDR2 YSYEKL. This CDR3 region has 13 residues. CDR3 sequence: CASSQTETYGQYF. The DNA of the CDR3 is TGCGCCAGCAGCCAGACGGAGACCTACGGGCAGTACTTC.

This clone has only a few counts. J is TRBJ2-1 and V is TRBV9; 9 nucleotides agree with TRBD2. The V segment lost 9 bases and the J segment 0 bases; nucleotides outside the gene matches: 7. CDR3 length: 15 residues. Germline CDR1 reads SGDLS; CDR2 reads YYNGEE. CDR3 sequence (DNA): TGTGCCATTGCGGGGGGGAGGCCCTCCTACAATGAGCAGTTCTTC. Translation: CAIAGGRPSYNEQFF.

In its sample, this clone was seen once. This sequence joins TRBV6-5 and TRBJ1-2; D call uncertain. Between the trimmed V and J ends, which lost 8 bases and 3 bases, there was a span of 10 bases. CDR3 size: 12 residues. In germline, CDR1 is MNHEY, CDR2 SVGAGI. CDR3 in DNA: TGTGCCAGCTTTGTACAGCACTATGGCTACACCTTC. It specifies CASFVQHYGYTF.

The J gene is TRBJ1-5, the V gene TRBV6-5, with TRBD1 identical over 10 bases. The V segment lost 5 bases and the J segment 6 bases; nucleotides outside the gene matches: 1. The CDR3 extends over 13 amino acids. Germline loops: CDR1 MNHEY, CDR2 SVGAGI. The CDR3 DNA is TGTGCCAGCAGTCGGACAGGGGGTCAGCCCCAGCATTTT. Translation gives CASSRTGGQPQHF.

As DNA, the CDR3 is TGTGCCAGCAGTTACCGGGGAGCGACGGAGCAGTACTTC. Its translation: CASSYRGATEQYF. The rearrangement uses TRBV6-5 and TRBJ2-7, with D perhaps matching TRBD2 (5 bases). Germline loops: CDR1 MNHEY, CDR2 SVGAGI. The CDR3 contains 13 residues. Trimming removed 2 bases at V and 7 bases at J, with 12 bases between.